These 27 T cell receptor beta chains originate from one sample sequenced in a study of long-term antiretroviral therapy in people with HIV. The assay, immunoSEQ v3.0, was run at survey level. The assay was immunoSEQ multiplex PCR, and TCRdb's table has in-frame clones only and misses some. The data contain some 15,000 clones, 85% to 90% of them singletons. The sample here was unsorted PBMCs, taken 6.9 years after starting antiretroviral therapy. All receptors derive from a man aged 45-65 years with HIV.

The V gene is TRBV7-6, the J gene TRBJ2-5; either TRBD1 or TRBD2 may fit D (5 bases each). Germline V gene data show CDR1 as SGHVS and CDR2 as FNYEAQ. V was trimmed by 0 bases and J by 4 bases, leaving 15 bases between them. The CDR3 is 16 amino acids. This CDR3 reads CASSLAGVAGLETQYF. Written as DNA, the CDR3 is TGTGCCAGCAGCTTAGCGGGAGTTGCAGGGCTAGAGACCCAGTACTTC.

The chain employs TRBV6-1 and TRBJ2-1; the D is unclear. The germline V gene has CDR1 MNHNS and CDR2 SASEGT. The CDR3 is made up of 11 amino acids. Between the trimmed V and J ends, which lost 6 bases and 10 bases, there was a span of 10 bases. The CDR3 DNA reads as TGTGCCAGCAGGGAACAGAGGGAGCAGTTCTTC. It yields the protein CASREQREQFF.

This chain uses TRBV6-5 with TRBJ1-1, with unresolved D. Germline V gene sequence: CDR1 MNHEY, CDR2 SVGAGI. The CDR3 contains 15 residues. Deletions cut 0 bases from V and 1 base from J, with 9 bases between. As DNA, the CDR3 is TGTGCCAGCAGTTACTCACGGGGAGGGAACACTGAAGCTTTCTTT. Translation gives CASSYSRGGNTEAFF.

V gene TRBV11-2 combines with J gene TRBJ2-7; D is possibly TRBD1 (5 bases). The germline gives CDR1 SGHAT, CDR2 FQNNGV. The CDR3 has 12 amino acids. Trimming removed 5 bases from V and 0 bases from J, with 5 bases in between. In DNA, the CDR3 is TGTGCCAGCAGCGGGGCCTCCTACGAGCAGTACTTC. It specifies CASSGASYEQYF.

The rearrangement joins TRBV5-1 to TRBJ1-2; D unclear. Trimming took 0 bases from V and 3 from J, leaving 9 bases between them. The CDR3 runs 14 residues. Germline V lookup: CDR1 SGHRS, CDR2 YFSETQ. The CDR3 nucleotides read TGCGCCAGCAGCTTGGCCCCGGACTACTATGGCTACACCTTC. It translates to CASSLAPDYYGYTF. The variable domain in full, with the rest retrieved from reference TRBV5-1 and TRBJ1-2, is KAGVTQTPRYLIKTRGQQVTLSCSPISGHRSVSWYQQTPGQGLQFLFEYFSETQRNKGNFPGRFSGRQFSNSRSEMNVSTLELGDSALYLCASSLAPDYYGYTFGSGTRLTVV.

The chain joins TRBV6-1 to TRBJ1-1; D is undetermined. This CDR3 contains 12 residues. Trimming removed 4 bases at V and 4 bases at J, with 7 bases between. From germline, CDR1 is MNHNS and CDR2 SASEGT. The chain's CDR3 is CASSVGSTEAFF. DNA for the CDR3: TGTGCCAGCAGTGTCGGGAGCACTGAAGCTTTCTTT.

This sequence joins TRBV29-1 and TRBJ2-7; D is unresolved. Germline V gene lookup returns CDR1 SQVTM and CDR2 ANQGSEA. The CDR3 runs 11 residues. V lost 4 bases and J 5 bases, leaving 9 bases between the germline ends. This chain's CDR3 is CSVGLFDEQYF. The CDR3 DNA is TGCAGCGTTGGTCTGTTCGACGAGCAGTACTTC.

CDR3: CASSLGQGYNQPQHF. CDR3 nucleotide sequence: TGTGCCAGCAGCCTGGGACAGGGCTACAATCAGCCCCAGCATTTT. V and J are TRBV7-9 and TRBJ1-5; 9 bases map to TRBD1. The germline gives CDR1 SEHNR, CDR2 FQNEAQ (reference sequence). V trimming: 5 bases; J trimming: 3 bases; junction bases outside the gene matches: 5. The CDR3 loop spans 15 amino acids.

The chain is built from TRBV6-5 and TRBJ1-5; D uncertain. Germline V gives CDR1 MNHEY, CDR2 SVGAGI. V lost 0 bases to trimming and J lost 10 bases, with 16 bases between them. CDR3 size: 15 residues. In DNA form, the CDR3 reads TGTGCCAGCAGTTACTCCGGTAACAGCCCTCGCCCCCAGCATTTT. The encoded protein is CASSYSGNSPRPQHF.

By proportion, this clone is medium-sized. This chain connects TRBV7-8 to TRBJ2-2; 12 bases line up with TRBD2. In germline, CDR1 is SGHVS, CDR2 FQNEAQ. The CDR3 is 16 amino acids. With V trimmed by 2 bases and J by 6 bases, 4 bases remained unmatched. The CDR3 spells CASSLRLAGEAGELFF. The CDR3 DNA is TGTGCCAGCAGCTTACGACTAGCGGGAGAAGCCGGGGAGCTGTTTTTT.

The V call is TRBV10-3, the J call TRBJ2-7, with TRBD2 matching 10 bases. This CDR3 has 17 residues. V was pared by 3 bases and J by 0 bases, with 8 bases of the junction left unmatched. Germline loops: CDR1 ENHRY, CDR2 SYGVKD. The CDR3 region has the DNA TGTGCCATCAGTGATGCGGGGACTAGCGATAACTCCTACGAGCAGTACTTC. This translates into CAISDAGTSDNSYEQYF.

The V call is TRBV19, the J call TRBJ2-7; 7 bases fit TRBD2. V shed 3 bases and J 5 bases; nucleotides not matched to a gene: 4. CDR1 and CDR2 from the germline V gene are LNHDA and SQIVND (reference sequence). The CDR3 totals 13 residues. The CDR3, as DNA: TGTGCCAGTAGTATCCTGGGAGGGGACGAGCAGTACTTC. Its protein is CASSILGGDEQYF. The whole variable domain, remainder taken from reference TRBV19 and TRBJ2-7, is DGGITQSPKYLFRKEGQNVTLSCEQNLNHDAMYWYRQDPGQGLRLIYYSQIVNDFQKGDIAEGYSVSREKKESFPLTVTSAQKNPTAFYLCASSILGGDEQYFGPGTRLTVT.

Here the CDR3 reads CASSQGISIDSNQPQHF. The CDR3, as DNA: TGCGCCAGCAGCCAGGGGATCTCGATTGATAGCAATCAGCCCCAGCATTTT. V and J are TRBV23-1 and TRBJ1-5; D is possibly TRBD1 (6 bases). TRBV23-1 is classed as an ORF, of uncertain function. This CDR3 has 17 residues. Trimming removed 6 bases at V and 0 bases at J, with 18 bases between.

As concerns this clone: Different DNA sequences within this sample yield the same CDR3. J is TRBJ2-6 and V is TRBV9; D gene ambiguous. Germline-derived CDR1 and CDR2 are SGDLS and YYNGEE. Trimming stripped 0 bases from V and 0 bases from J, with 7 bases between. The CDR3 length is 16 residues. The CDR3 DNA reads TGTGCCAGCAGCGTAGGTGCAATCTCTGGGGCCAACGTCCTGACTTTC. Translated: CASSVGAISGANVLTF.

In this sample, this clone turned up once. The genes are TRBV7-3 and TRBJ1-5, with 9 bases fitting TRBD1. Trimming at V came to 5 bases and at J to 6 bases, leaving 8 bases not matched to a gene. The CDR3 consists of 15 residues. CDR1 and CDR2 from the germline V gene are SGHTA and FQGTGA. The CDR3 DNA sequence: TGTGCCAGCAGCGCACAACAGGGGGCAAGTCAGCCCCAGCATTTT. It codes for CASSAQQGASQPQHF.

The chain combines TRBV6-5 with TRBJ1-5; D may be TRBD1 (5 bases). Trimming cost V 4 bases and J 4 bases, with 11 bases left between them. In germline, CDR1 is MNHEY, CDR2 SVGAGI. This CDR3 is built from 14 residues. The CDR3 sequence is CASSSRDGNQPQHF. In DNA, the CDR3 is TGTGCCAGCAGTTCAAGGGACGGTAATCAGCCCCAGCATTTT.

The chain uses TRBV7-9 and TRBJ2-7; D is perhaps TRBD2 (7 bases). V lost 8 bases and J 3 bases, leaving 17 bases between the germline ends. Germline CDR1 SEHNR, CDR2 FQNEAQ (reference sequence). The CDR3 is made up of 14 amino acids. DNA of the CDR3: TGTGCCAGCCAGAGGGGGGAGGGCAGCTACGAGCAGTACTTC. This gives the protein CASQRGEGSYEQYF.

The chain is built from TRBV28 and TRBJ1-2; tentative D call: TRBD1 (6 bases). The CDR3 is 12 amino acids. Germline CDR1 and CDR2: MDHEN and SYDVKM. V was pared by 5 bases and J by 7 bases, with 11 bases between. CDR3 nucleotide sequence: TGTGCCAGCAGTGGCGGGGGCGGTGGCTACACCTTC. It specifies CASSGGGGGYTF.

This chain uses TRBV2 with TRBJ2-7; 7 bases line up with TRBD2. Trimming removed 10 bases from V and 4 bases from J; junction bases left unmatched: 7. Looked up from germline, CDR1 is SNHLY and CDR2 is FYNNEI. This CDR3 region has 12 residues. CDR3 sequence (DNA): TGTGCCACCGGACTAGTCACTTACGAGCAGTACTTC. Translating it yields CATGLVTYEQYF.

The count of this clone is one. The genes are TRBV7-2 and TRBJ2-7; 9 bases are a match to TRBD2. Trimming at V came to 1 base and at J to 5 bases, leaving 9 bases not matched to a gene. Per the germline V gene, CDR1 is SGHTA and CDR2 is FQGNSA. The CDR3 runs to 16 residues. The CDR3 DNA reads as TGTGCCAGCAGCTTAGTGGGTAGCGGGAGCATTAACGAGCAGTACTTC. This gives the protein CASSLVGSGSINEQYF.

This chain uses TRBV7-2 with TRBJ1-5; TRBD1 is a possible D gene (6 bases). The germline CDR1 and CDR2 sequences are SGHTA and FQGNSA. CDR3 size: 14 residues. V lost 5 bases, J lost 4 bases, and 12 bases lay in between. CDR3 amino acids: CASSLRTANQPQHF. The CDR3 region has the DNA TGTGCCAGCAGCCTTCGGACAGCTAATCAGCCCCAGCATTTT.

The chain links TRBV11-2 to TRBJ2-2; 8 bases are a match to TRBD2. The CDR3 has 16 residues. V was pared by 0 bases and J by 6 bases, with 6 bases of the junction left unmatched. CDR1 is SGHAT and CDR2 is FQNNGV in the germline V gene. CDR3 in amino acids: CASSLDRLAGSGELFF. In DNA form, the CDR3 reads TGTGCCAGCAGCTTAGATAGGCTAGCGGGTTCCGGGGAGCTGTTTTTT. Together with reference TRBV11-2 and TRBJ2-2, the CDR3 gives the full variable domain: EAGVAQSPRYKIIEKRQSVAFWCNPISGHATLYWYQQILGQGPKLLIQFQNNGVVDDSQLPKDRFSAERLKGVDSTLKIQPAKLEDSAVYLCASSLDRLAGSGELFFGEGSRLTVL.

This clone was detected only once. The chain joins TRBV29-1 to TRBJ2-1, with 7 bases lining up with TRBD2. CDR3 length: 16 amino acids. Germline CDR1 is SQVTM and CDR2 is ANQGSEA. After removal of 6 bases from V and 3 bases from J, the junction contained 14 bases not matched to a gene. The CDR3 DNA follows: TGCAGCGTAGAGGAGTTGGCGGGAGTAGGCTACAATGAGCAGTTCTTC. It translates to CSVEELAGVGYNEQFF.

The chain recombines TRBV9 with TRBJ2-7; TRBD1 matches 10 bases. This CDR3 has 15 amino acids. V trimming: 0 bases; J trimming: 4 bases; junction bases outside the gene matches: 4. Germline lookup yields CDR1 SGDLS and CDR2 YYNGEE. DNA of the CDR3: TGTGCCAGCAGCGTAGGTCCGGGACAGGGGTACGAGCAGTACTTC. The encoded protein is CASSVGPGQGYEQYF.

The genes are TRBV29-1 and TRBJ2-1, with 14 positions matching TRBD2. The CDR3 sequence is 16 residues long. The germline CDR1 and CDR2 sequences are SQVTM and ANQGSEA. Trimming at V came to 6 bases and at J to 4 bases, leaving 8 bases not matched to a gene. CDR3: CSVKGLAGVWYNEQFF. The DNA for the CDR3 is TGCAGCGTGAAGGGACTAGCGGGAGTTTGGTACAATGAGCAGTTCTTC.

This clone has only one observation. The gene calls are TRBV7-2 and TRBJ2-3; D not certain. The germline CDR1 and CDR2 sequences are SGHTA and FQGNSA. This CDR3 is 15 amino acids long. Deletions cut 1 base from V and 0 bases from J, with 8 bases between. The CDR3 region has the DNA TGTGCCAGCAGCTTAGTATTCCTGAGCACAGATACGCAGTATTTT. This codes for CASSLVFLSTDTQYF.

This chain links TRBV27 with TRBJ1-4; a weak D match, TRBD1 (5 bases). Germline V CDR1 and CDR2: MNHEY, SMNVEV (reference sequence). The length of the CDR3 is 15 residues. The V end lost 2 bases, the J end lost 8 bases, and 15 bases lay between the germline ends. Written as DNA, the CDR3 is TGTGCCAGCAGTTTAAACAGGTCTGGTGGAGAAAAACTGTTTTTT. This sequence encodes CASSLNRSGGEKLFF.